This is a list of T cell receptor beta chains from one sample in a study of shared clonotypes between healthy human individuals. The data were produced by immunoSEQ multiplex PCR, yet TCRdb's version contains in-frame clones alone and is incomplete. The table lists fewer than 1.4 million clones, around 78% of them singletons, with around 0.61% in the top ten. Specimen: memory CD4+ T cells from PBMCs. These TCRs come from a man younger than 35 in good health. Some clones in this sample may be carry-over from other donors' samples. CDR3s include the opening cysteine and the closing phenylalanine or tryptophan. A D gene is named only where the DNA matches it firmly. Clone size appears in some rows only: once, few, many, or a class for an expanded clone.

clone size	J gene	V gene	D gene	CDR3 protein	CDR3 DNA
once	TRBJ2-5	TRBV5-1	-	CASSLLGTTEETQYF	TGCGCCAGCAGCTTGTTGGGGACAACAGAAGAGACCCAGTACTTC
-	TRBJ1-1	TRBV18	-	CASSPPGRYNTEAFF	TGTGCCAGCTCACCACCCGGAAGATATAACACTGAAGCTTTCTTT
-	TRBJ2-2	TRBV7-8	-	CASYTTPSSGTGELFF	TGTGCCAGCTACACCACCCCGTCTAGTGGAACCGGGGAGCTGTTTTTT
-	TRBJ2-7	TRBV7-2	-	CASSLEFLASYEQYF	TGTGCCAGCAGCTTAGAGTTTCTAGCCTCCTACGAGCAGTACTTC
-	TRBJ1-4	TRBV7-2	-	CASSGTGTNEKLFF	TGTGCCAGCAGCGGAACAGGGACTAATGAAAAACTGTTTTTT
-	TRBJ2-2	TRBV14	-	CASSHVSGRSNTGELFF	TGTGCCAGCAGCCACGTATCCGGGCGGAGTAACACCGGGGAGCTGTTTTTT
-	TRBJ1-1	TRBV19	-	CASSINVWGLGTEAFF	TGTGCCAGTAGTATCAATGTATGGGGGCTGGGGACTGAAGCTTTCTTT
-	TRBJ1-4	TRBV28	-	CASSSLPRQGSEKLFF	TGTGCCAGCAGTTCTCTCCCCCGGCAGGGAAGCGAAAAACTGTTTTTT
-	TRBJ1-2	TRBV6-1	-	CASRQGLGYTF	TGTGCCAGCAGGCAGGGGCTGGGCTACACCTTC
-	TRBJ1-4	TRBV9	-	CASSPGGAANEKLFF	TGTGCCAGCAGCCCGGGGGGGGCGGCTAATGAAAAACTGTTTTTT
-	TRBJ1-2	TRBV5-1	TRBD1	CASSLAATGSGYTF	TGCGCCAGCAGCTTGGCCGCGACAGGGAGCGGCTACACCTTC
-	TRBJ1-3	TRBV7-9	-	CASIGGQYSGNTIYF	TGTGCCAGCATCGGGGGGCAGTACTCTGGAAACACCATATATTTT
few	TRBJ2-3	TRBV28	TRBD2	CASNEASGATDTQYF	TGTGCCAGCAACGAGGCTAGCGGTGCCACAGATACGCAGTATTTT
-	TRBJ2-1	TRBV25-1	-	CASSVTSEQFF	TGTGCCAGCAGTGTAACTTCTGAGCAGTTCTTC
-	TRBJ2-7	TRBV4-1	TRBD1	CASSQGVTQGASPYEQYF	TGCGCCAGCAGCCAAGGGGTAACACAGGGGGCGTCCCCCTACGAGCAGTACTTC
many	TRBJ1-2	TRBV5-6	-	CASSEVTGPYGYTF	TGTGCCAGCAGCGAAGTAACAGGGCCCTATGGCTACACCTTC
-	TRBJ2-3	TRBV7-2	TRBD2	CASSFGGSADTQYF	TGTGCCAGCAGCTTTGGCGGGAGCGCAGATACGCAGTATTTT
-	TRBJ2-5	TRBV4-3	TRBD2	CASSQDRAGGRRETQYF	TGCGCCAGCAGCCAAGATCGAGCGGGAGGGCGTCGCGAGACCCAGTACTTC
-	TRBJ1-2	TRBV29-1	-	CSVDPESPNYGYTF	TGCAGCGTTGATCCCGAGAGTCCTAACTATGGCTACACCTTC
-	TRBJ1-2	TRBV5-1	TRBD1	CASVAGTGSYGYTF	TGCGCCAGCGTTGCCGGGACAGGGAGCTATGGCTACACCTTC
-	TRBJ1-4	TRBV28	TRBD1	CASSVSGTGAEREKLFF	TGTGCCAGCAGTGTCTCCGGGACAGGCGCTGAAAGGGAAAAACTGTTTTTT
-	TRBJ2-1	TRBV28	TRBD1	CASSYRQGPGNEQFF	TGTGCCAGCAGTTATCGACAGGGCCCCGGCAATGAGCAGTTCTTC
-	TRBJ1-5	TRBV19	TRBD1	CASSISPTGAVQPQHF	TGTGCCAGTAGTATATCCCCCACAGGGGCAGTTCAGCCCCAGCATTTT
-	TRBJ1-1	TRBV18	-	CASSPPSYTEAFF	TGTGCCAGCTCACCACCTAGCTACACTGAAGCTTTCTTT
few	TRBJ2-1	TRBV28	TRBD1	CASRVAGGSYNEQFF	TGTGCCAGCAGGGTGGCAGGGGGCTCCTACAATGAGCAGTTCTTC
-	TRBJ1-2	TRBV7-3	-	CASSPLGGDDGYTF	TGTGCCAGCAGCCCCCTGGGCGGGGACGATGGCTACACCTTC
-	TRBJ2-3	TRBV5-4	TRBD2	CASSPTSWGTDTQYF	TGTGCCAGCAGCCCGACTAGCTGGGGGACAGATACGCAGTATTTT
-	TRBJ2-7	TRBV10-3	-	CASSVAETYEQYF	TGTGCCAGCTCGGTGGCGGAGACTTACGAGCAGTACTTC
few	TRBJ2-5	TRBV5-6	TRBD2	CASKKASGRMVEETQYF	TGTGCCAGCAAGAAGGCTAGCGGGAGAATGGTCGAAGAGACCCAGTACTTC
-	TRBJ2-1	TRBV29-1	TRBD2	CSASPLAGDENEQFF	TGCAGCGCTAGTCCCCTAGCGGGAGATGAGAATGAGCAGTTCTTC
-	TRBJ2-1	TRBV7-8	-	CASSLALGSGNEQFF	TGTGCCAGCAGCTTAGCGCTTGGTAGCGGCAATGAGCAGTTCTTC
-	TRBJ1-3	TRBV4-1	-	CASSRDGSGNTIYF	TGCGCCAGCAGCCGGGACGGCTCTGGAAACACCATATATTTT
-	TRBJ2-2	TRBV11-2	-	CASSVTGIPGELFF	TGTGCCAGCAGCGTTACGGGGATTCCCGGGGAGCTGTTTTTT
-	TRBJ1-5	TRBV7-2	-	CASSLDNGQPQHF	TGTGCCAGCAGCTTAGATAACGGACAGCCTCAGCATTTT
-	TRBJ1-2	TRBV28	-	CASSFAQSLRGYTF	TGTGCCAGCAGTTTTGCCCAATCGTTAAGGGGCTACACCTTC
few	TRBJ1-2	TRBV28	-	CASSPSLFVAVGYTF	TGTGCCAGCAGTCCCTCCCTTTTTGTGGCGGTTGGCTACACCTTC
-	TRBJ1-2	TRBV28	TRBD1	CASIRGLNGYTF	TGTGCCAGCATCAGGGGGCTGAATGGCTACACCTTC
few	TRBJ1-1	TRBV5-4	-	CASSPGGTENTEAFF	TGTGCCAGCAGCCCGGGCGGGACGGAAAACACTGAAGCTTTCTTT
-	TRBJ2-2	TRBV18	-	CASSHDRMNTGELFF	TGTGCCAGCTCACATGACAGGATGAACACCGGGGAGCTGTTTTTT
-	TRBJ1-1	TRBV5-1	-	CASSLEHRNTEAFF	TGCGCCAGCAGCTTGGAACATAGGAACACTGAAGCTTTCTTT
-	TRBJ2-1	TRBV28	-	CASSLGGYSYNEQFF	TGTGCCAGCAGTTTAGGCGGGTACTCCTACAATGAGCAGTTCTTC
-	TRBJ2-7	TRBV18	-	CASSPGSKSYEQYF	TGTGCCAGCTCACCAGGGTCCAAGTCCTACGAGCAGTACTTC
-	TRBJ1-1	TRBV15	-	CATSRGETQGNTEAFF	TGTGCCACCAGCAGAGGGGAAACACAGGGGAACACTGAAGCTTTCTTT